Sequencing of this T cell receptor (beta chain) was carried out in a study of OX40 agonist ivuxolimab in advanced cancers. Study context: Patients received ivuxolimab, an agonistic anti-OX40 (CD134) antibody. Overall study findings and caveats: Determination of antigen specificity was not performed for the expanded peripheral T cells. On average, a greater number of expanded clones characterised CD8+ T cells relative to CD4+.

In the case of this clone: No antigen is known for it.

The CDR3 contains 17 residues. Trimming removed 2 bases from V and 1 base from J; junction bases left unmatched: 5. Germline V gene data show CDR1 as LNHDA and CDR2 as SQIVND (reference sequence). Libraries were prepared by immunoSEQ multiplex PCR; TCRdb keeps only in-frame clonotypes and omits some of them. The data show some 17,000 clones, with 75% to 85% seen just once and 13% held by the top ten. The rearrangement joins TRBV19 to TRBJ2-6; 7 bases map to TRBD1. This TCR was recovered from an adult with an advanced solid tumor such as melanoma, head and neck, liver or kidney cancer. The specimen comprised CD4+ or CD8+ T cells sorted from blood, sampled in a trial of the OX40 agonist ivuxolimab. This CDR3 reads CASSIRQGRSGANVLTF. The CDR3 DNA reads TGTGCCAGTAGTATAAGACAGGGAAGGTCTGGGGCCAACGTCCTGACTTTC.